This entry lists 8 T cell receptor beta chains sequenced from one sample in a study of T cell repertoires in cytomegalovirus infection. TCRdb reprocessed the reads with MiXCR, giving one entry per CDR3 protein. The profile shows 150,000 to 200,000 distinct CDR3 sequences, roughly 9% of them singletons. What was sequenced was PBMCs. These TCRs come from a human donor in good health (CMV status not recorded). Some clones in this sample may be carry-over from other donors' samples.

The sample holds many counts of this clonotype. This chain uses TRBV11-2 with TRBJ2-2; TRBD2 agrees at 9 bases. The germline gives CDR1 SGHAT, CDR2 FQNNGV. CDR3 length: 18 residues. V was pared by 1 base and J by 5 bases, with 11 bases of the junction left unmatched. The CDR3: CASSLVRRLAEGTGELFF. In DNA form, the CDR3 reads TGTGCCAGCAGCTTAGTGAGGCGACTAGCGGAGGGTACCGGGGAGCTGTTTTTT.

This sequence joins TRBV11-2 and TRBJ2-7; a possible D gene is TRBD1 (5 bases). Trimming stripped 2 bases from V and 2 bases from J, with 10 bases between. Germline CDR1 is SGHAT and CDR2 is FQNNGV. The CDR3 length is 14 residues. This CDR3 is CASSLNTGTYEQYF. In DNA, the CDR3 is TGTGCCAGCAGCTTAAATACAGGTACCTACGAGCAGTACTTC.

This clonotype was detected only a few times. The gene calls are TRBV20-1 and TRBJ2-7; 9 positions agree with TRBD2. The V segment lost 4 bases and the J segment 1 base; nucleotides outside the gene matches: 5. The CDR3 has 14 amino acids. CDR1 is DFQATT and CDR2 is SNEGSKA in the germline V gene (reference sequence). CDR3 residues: CSATLAGISYEQYF. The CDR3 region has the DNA TGCAGTGCTACGCTAGCGGGAATTTCCTACGAGCAGTACTTC.

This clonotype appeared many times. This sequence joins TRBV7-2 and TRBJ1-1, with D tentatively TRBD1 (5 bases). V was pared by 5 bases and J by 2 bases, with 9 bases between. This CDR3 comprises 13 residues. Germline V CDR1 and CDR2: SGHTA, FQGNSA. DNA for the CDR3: TGTGCCAGCAGCCCCGGGGCCAACACTGAAGCTTTCTTT. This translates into CASSPGANTEAFF. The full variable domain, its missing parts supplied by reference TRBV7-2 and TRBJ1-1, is GAGVSQSPSNKVTEKGKDVELRCDPISGHTALYWYRQSLGQGLEFLIYFQGNSAPDKSGLPSDRFSAERTGGSVSTLTIQRTQQEDSAVYLCASSPGANTEAFFGQGTRLTVV.

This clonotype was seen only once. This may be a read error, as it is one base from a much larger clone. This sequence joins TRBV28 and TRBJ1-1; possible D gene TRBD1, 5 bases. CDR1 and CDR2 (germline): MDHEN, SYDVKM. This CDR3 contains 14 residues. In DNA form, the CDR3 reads TGTGCCAGCAGTTTAGGGACGCCAAACACTGTAGCTTTCTTT. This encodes CASSLGTPNTVAFF.

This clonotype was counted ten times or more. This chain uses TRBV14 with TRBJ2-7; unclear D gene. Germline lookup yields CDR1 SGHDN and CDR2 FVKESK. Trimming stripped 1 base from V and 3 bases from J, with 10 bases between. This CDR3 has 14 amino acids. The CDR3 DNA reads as TGTGCCAGCAGCCAAGCAGCCCCCAGCTACGAGCAGTACTTC. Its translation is CASSQAAPSYEQYF.

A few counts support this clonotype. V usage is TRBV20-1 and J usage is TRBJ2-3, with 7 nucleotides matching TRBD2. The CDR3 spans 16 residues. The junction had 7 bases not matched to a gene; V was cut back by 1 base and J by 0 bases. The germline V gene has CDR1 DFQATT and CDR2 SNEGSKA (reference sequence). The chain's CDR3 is CSARASAGTSTDTQYF. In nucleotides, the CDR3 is TGCAGTGCTAGAGCGTCAGCGGGGACTAGCACAGATACGCAGTATTTT.

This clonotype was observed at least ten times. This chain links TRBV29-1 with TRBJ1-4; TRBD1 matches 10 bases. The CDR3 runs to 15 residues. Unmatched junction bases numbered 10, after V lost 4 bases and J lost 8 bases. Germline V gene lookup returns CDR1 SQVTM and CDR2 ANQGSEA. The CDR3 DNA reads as TGCAGCGTTGCGGTTTTGGACAGGGGGAAGGAAAAACTGTTTTTT. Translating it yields CSVAVLDRGKEKLFF.